Listed here is a single T cell receptor beta chain. The J segment lost 5 bases and the V segment lost 7 bases, leaving 7 bases of the junction unmatched. The CDR3 contains 13 residues. Per the germline V gene, CDR1 is SNHLY and CDR2 is FYNNEI. This sample was included in a study of blood T cell repertoires in COVID-19. Per the authors' pipeline: Amplifying reference gene primers gave estimates of nucleated cell counts. Some clones are missing from TCRdb's copy, which holds only in-frame ones; the method was immunoSEQ multiplex PCR. V, J and clone size derive from that table, while D and trimming were established from the DNA sequence. The table has some 230,000 clones, 65% to 85% seen once; the top ten hold roughly 3%.

The specimen was peripheral blood. This sequence joins TRBV2 and TRBJ1-2, with 7 bases identical to TRBD1. The TCR originated in a woman between 25 and 40 years old who had recovered from COVID-19. The CDR3 is CASILTGAYGYTF. The CDR3 DNA follows: TGTGCCAGCATTCTAACAGGGGCTTATGGCTACACCTTC.